This T cell receptor (beta chain) appears in the sequencing data of a study of blood T cell repertoires in COVID-19. This CDR3 has 15 amino acids. Trimming removed 1 base at V and 1 base at J, with 8 bases between. Per germline, CDR1 SNHLY and CDR2 FYNNEI. As originally analysed: Estimation of nucleated cell counts relied on the amplification of reference gene primers. The method was immunoSEQ multiplex PCR; TCRdb's version includes in-frame clones alone and lacks a portion of them. V, J and clone size are those of that table, while D and trimming were read from the DNA. This table holds about 230,000 clones, approximately 80% found once. While infection was still active, Seattle patients were enrolled and then followed longitudinally. This clone turned up a few times.

The sequenced sample was peripheral blood. The chain recombines TRBV2 with TRBJ1-5; D may be TRBD1 (5 bases). This receptor was identified in an elderly woman with COVID-19, enrolled during active disease. CDR3 region: CASSEGGLSNQPQHF. For the CDR3, the DNA is TGTGCCAGCAGTGAAGGGGGCCTAAGCAATCAGCCCCAGCATTTT.